Each of the 32 T cell receptor beta chains below was sequenced from the same sample in a study of cytomegalovirus exposure and HLA in healthy donors. The PCR used 60 Vbeta and 13 Jbeta primers. Generated by immunoSEQ multiplex PCR, the TCRdb table keeps only in-frame clones and is missing some. There are about 55,000 clones in the sample; more than 65% occur only once, and around a third lies in the top ten. The sample consisted of PBMCs. All receptors derive from a man aged 40-50 years in good health and CMV-seropositive.

Remarks on this clone: Germline is not matched at one junction end, which may reflect a read error. This rearrangement joins TRBV7-7 to TRBJ2-7, with 11 nucleotides matching TRBD2. The CDR3 loop spans 14 amino acids. Germline V gene sequence: CDR1 SSHAT, CDR2 FNYEAQ (reference sequence). The CDR3 spells CASSPGLAGNEQYF. The DNA of the CDR3 is TGTGCTAGCAGCCCCGGACTAGCGGGCAACGAGCAGTACTTC.

This clone has a single count. The chain employs TRBV7-2 and TRBJ2-7, with 7 bases lining up with TRBD1. Losses at the gene ends were 6 bases for V and 0 bases for J; bases not matched to a gene: 8. The CDR3 totals 15 residues. Germline CDR1 and CDR2: SGHTA and FQGNSA. In nucleotides, the CDR3 is TGTGCCAGCAGTCGAACCGGGACAGACTCCTACGAGCAGTACTTC. It is translated as CASSRTGTDSYEQYF.

Here the CDR3 DNA reads TGCAGCGTAGCCAGAGGTTTGGGTAACTATGGCTACACCTTC. It specifies CSVARGLGNYGYTF. V and J are TRBV29-1 and TRBJ1-2; no clear D gene. Trimming left V 6 bases short and J 1 base short, with 15 bases between. Germline CDR1 and CDR2: SQVTM and ANQGSEA. The CDR3 has 14 residues.

This clone showed up just a few times. The chain uses TRBV30 and TRBJ2-7; D is uncertain. Trimming shortened V by 0 bases and J by 4 bases, and 7 bases separated the two germline ends. CDR1 and CDR2 (germline): GTSNPN, SVGIG (reference sequence). This CDR3 has 12 residues. In nucleotides, the CDR3 is TGTGCCTGGAGTGTTTCGAGTTACGAGCAGTACTTC. Amino acid sequence: CAWSVSSYEQYF.

This chain joins TRBV29-1 and TRBJ2-2, with a weak D call TRBD2 (5 bases). V gave up 1 base and J gave up 4 bases, with 10 bases separating them. The CDR3 consists of 14 residues. The germline gives CDR1 SQVTM, CDR2 ANQGSEA. Written as DNA, the CDR3 is TGCAGCGTTGAAGTAGCTGCGGGCACCGGGGAGCTGTTTTTT. Translation: CSVEVAAGTGELFF.

This clone has more than one count but fewer than ten. This chain links TRBV6-5 with TRBJ1-4; TRBD1 might be the D (6 bases). V was clipped by 6 bases and J by 3 bases, with 14 bases between them. The CDR3 length is 15 residues. In germline, CDR1 is MNHEY, CDR2 SVGAGI. The CDR3 is CASSPQGRANEKLFF. The CDR3 DNA is TGTGCCAGCAGCCCTCAGGGGCGGGCTAATGAAAAACTGTTTTTT.

The chain recombines TRBV29-1 with TRBJ1-2; 9 nucleotides agree with TRBD1. The V and J ends lost 3 bases and 3 bases, in that order; junction bases with no gene match: 8. Germline V gene lookup returns CDR1 SQVTM and CDR2 ANQGSEA. This CDR3 region has 15 residues. The CDR3, as DNA: TGCAGCGTTGAGGGACAGGGCAAAGGGGACTATGGCTACACCTTC. Its translation is CSVEGQGKGDYGYTF.

As for this clone: Other nucleotide sequences from this sample produce the same CDR3. V gene TRBV30 combines with J gene TRBJ2-7, with no clear D. Trimming pared 2 bases from V and 2 bases from J, leaving 7 bases between. The CDR3 spans 12 residues. Germline V lookup: CDR1 GTSNPN, CDR2 SVGIG (reference sequence). The CDR3 bases are TGTGCCTGGAGTCCAGTACCCTACGAGCAGTACTTC. Its translation: CAWSPVPYEQYF.

This chain links TRBV7-3 with TRBJ1-1, with D possibly TRBD1 on 5 matching bases. This CDR3 comprises 14 residues. Per germline, CDR1 SGHTA and CDR2 FQGTGA. The V and J ends lost 2 bases and 9 bases respectively, with 16 bases between them. The CDR3 protein is CASSLQGLETKAFF. The DNA of the CDR3 is TGTGCCAGCAGCTTACAGGGTTTAGAGACAAAAGCTTTCTTT.

V usage is TRBV7-3 and J usage is TRBJ1-1; D unresolved. The CDR3 sequence is 13 residues long. Per germline, CDR1 SGHTA and CDR2 FQGTGA. The V end lost 4 bases, the J end lost 3 bases, and 9 bases lay between the germline ends. The CDR3 sequence: CASSSSRDTEAFF. The DNA of the CDR3 is TGTGCCAGCAGCTCCAGCCGGGACACTGAAGCTTTCTTT.

This chain uses TRBV6-5 with TRBJ1-2, with TRBD1 matching over 8 bases. Germline CDR1 is MNHEY and CDR2 is SVGAGI. CDR3 length: 15 amino acids. The V and J ends lost 6 bases and 2 bases, in that order; junction bases with no gene match: 8. The CDR3 coding sequence is TGTGCCAGCAGGATGGACAGGGTGTCCAACTATGGCTACACCTTC. It encodes CASRMDRVSNYGYTF.

This clone was counted many times. This chain joins TRBV4-3 and TRBJ1-1; D is possibly TRBD1 (5 bases). The CDR3 totals 13 residues. Trimming shortened V by 4 bases and J by 1 base, and 7 bases separated the two germline ends. Germline values: CDR1 LGHNA, CDR2 YSLEER. The CDR3 reads CASSRQSNTEAFF. As DNA, the CDR3 is TGCGCCAGCAGCCGACAGTCGAACACTGAAGCTTTCTTT.

This rearrangement joins TRBV7-9 to TRBJ1-3, with D unresolved. Trimming took 1 base from V and 7 from J, leaving 11 bases between them. The length of the CDR3 is 14 residues. Looked up from germline, CDR1 is SEHNR and CDR2 is FQNEAQ (reference sequence). This CDR3 is CASSLGEEVNTIYF. The CDR3 DNA is TGTGCCAGCAGCTTAGGGGAGGAGGTCAACACCATATATTTT.

As to this clone: Other DNA sequences in the sample encode the same CDR3. This sequence joins TRBV5-1 and TRBJ2-7; D may be TRBD1 (6 bases). This CDR3 contains 13 residues. Germline CDR1 SGHRS, CDR2 YFSETQ. V dropped 0 bases and J dropped 3 bases, with 7 bases sitting between them. The CDR3 reads CASSLGQDYEQYF. The CDR3, as DNA: TGCGCCAGCAGCTTGGGACAGGACTACGAGCAGTACTTC.

This clone occurred once. The V call is TRBV5-1, the J call TRBJ2-1, with D possibly matching TRBD1 (8 bases). CDR3 length: 15 residues. V dropped 0 bases and J dropped 6 bases, with 13 bases sitting between them. Germline lookup yields CDR1 SGHRS and CDR2 YFSETQ. Written as DNA, the CDR3 is TGCGCCAGCAGCTTGGAGACAGGGGAGGGCAATGAGCAGTTCTTC. Its translation: CASSLETGEGNEQFF.

This clone was detected only a few times. The V and J genes are TRBV28 and TRBJ2-3, with TRBD2 matching 12 bases. The germline V gene encodes CDR1 MDHEN and CDR2 SYDVKM. V lost 6 bases and J lost 2; bases outside the gene matches: 3. The length of the CDR3 is 15 residues. CDR3: CASSPSGGATDTQYF. The CDR3 bases are TGTGCCAGCAGCCCTAGCGGGGGGGCCACAGATACGCAGTATTTT.

The chain employs TRBV28 and TRBJ2-7, with 10 bases fitting TRBD1. Germline CDR1 and CDR2: MDHEN and SYDVKM. The V gene end was trimmed by 7 bases and the J gene end by 5 bases; junction bases not matched to a gene: 11. This CDR3 comprises 15 residues. DNA of the CDR3: TGTGCCAGCACCGTGGCCGGGACAGGGGTACACGAGCAGTACTTC. It codes for CASTVAGTGVHEQYF. The entire variable domain, with the rest obtained from reference TRBV28 and TRBJ2-7, is as follows: DVKVTQSSRYLVKRTGEKVFLECVQDMDHENMFWYRQDPGLGLRLIYFSYDVKMKEKGDIPEGYSVSREKKERFSLILESASTNQTSMYLCASTVAGTGVHEQYFGPGTRLTVT.

J is TRBJ1-1 and V is TRBV29-1, with no clear D. CDR3 size: 12 residues. Germline V gene lookup returns CDR1 SQVTM and CDR2 ANQGSEA. The CDR3 region has the DNA TGCATCGCTGGAGGGATCGACACTGAAGCTTTCTTT. Protein: CIAGGIDTEAFF.

V and J are TRBV30 and TRBJ1-5, with D possibly being TRBD1 (6 bases). Germline V gene data show CDR1 as GTSNPN and CDR2 as SVGIG (reference sequence). The germline V and J ends were trimmed by 0 bases and 2 bases, with 14 bases remaining between them. There are 16 residues in the CDR3. The CDR3 here is CAWSVGMHRGNQPQHF. For the CDR3, the DNA is TGTGCCTGGAGTGTAGGGATGCACAGGGGCAATCAGCCCCAGCATTTT.

The V call is TRBV7-2, the J call TRBJ2-3; 7 nucleotides line up with TRBD1. The CDR3 spans 14 residues. Looked up from germline, CDR1 is SGHTA and CDR2 is FQGNSA. V lost 3 bases, J lost 5 bases, and 5 bases stayed unmatched. The CDR3: CASSFMSGGDTQYF. CDR3 sequence (DNA): TGTGCCAGCAGCTTTATGTCAGGGGGAGATACGCAGTATTTT.

The sample holds one count of this clone. The chain combines TRBV18 with TRBJ1-2; D is uncertain. Trimming stripped 3 bases from V and 5 bases from J, with 16 bases between. The CDR3 loop spans 15 amino acids. CDR1 and CDR2 from the germline V gene are KGHSH and LQKENI. The CDR3 loop reads CASSPSAQTIYGYTF. In DNA form, the CDR3 reads TGTGCCAGCTCACCGTCAGCCCAGACTATTTATGGCTACACCTTC.

This clone has a handful of counts. This chain links TRBV6-4 with TRBJ2-3, with a weak D call TRBD1 (6 bases). Trimming cost V 2 bases and J 3 bases, with 12 bases left between them. The CDR3 contains 15 residues. Germline lookup yields CDR1 MRHNA and CDR2 SNTAGT. CDR3 bases: TGTGCCAGCAGTGACCTTGGGGGCCGAACAGATACGCAGTATTTT. Its protein product is CASSDLGGRTDTQYF.

This clone was counted only a few times. The CDR3 reads CASSSRTGVEAFF. DNA for the CDR3: TGTGCCAGCAGCTCAAGGACAGGGGTTGAAGCTTTCTTT. The chain employs TRBV5-6 and TRBJ1-1; 9 positions agree with TRBD1. Germline assignment: CDR1 SGHDT and CDR2 YYEEEE. The CDR3 is 13 amino acids. J was trimmed by 7 bases and V by 3 bases; bases with no gene match: 4.

The V and J genes are TRBV5-8 and TRBJ2-7, with D unresolved. CDR1 is SGHTS and CDR2 is YDEGEE in the germline V gene. Trimming stripped 0 bases from V and 1 base from J, with 11 bases between. This CDR3 is 15 amino acids long. The CDR3 DNA is TGTGCCAGCAGCTTGGACCCAGGCGTATCCTACGAGCAGTACTTC. Its protein product is CASSLDPGVSYEQYF.

The V call is TRBV9, the J call TRBJ1-1; D unclear. The V gene's germline CDR1 is SGDLS and CDR2 YYNGEE. The V gene lost 3 bases and the J gene lost 1 base, with 19 bases spanning the gap. The CDR3 runs 17 residues. Here the CDR3 DNA reads TGTGCCAGCAGCGGTCACACTCGGAGGGCTGGGAACACTGAAGCTTTCTTT. It yields the protein CASSGHTRRAGNTEAFF.

The rearrangement links TRBV4-1 to TRBJ2-7, with D maybe TRBD1 (5 bases). The CDR3 has 16 amino acids. V was trimmed by 4 bases and J by 0 bases, leaving 16 bases between them. Per the germline V gene, CDR1 is MGHRA and CDR2 is YSYEKL. CDR3 loop: CASSPRGSSGSYEQYF. As DNA, the CDR3 is TGCGCCAGCAGCCCAAGGGGTAGCTCCGGCTCCTACGAGCAGTACTTC.

The gene calls are TRBV30 and TRBJ2-7, with 8 bases aligning to TRBD1. Germline V gene lookup returns CDR1 GTSNPN and CDR2 SVGIG (reference sequence). With V trimmed by 4 bases and J by 6 bases, 2 bases remained unmatched. CDR3 length equals 11 residues. CDR3 coding DNA: TGTGCCTGGACTACAGGGGGCGAGCAGTACTTC. Its translation: CAWTTGGEQYF.

The chain joins TRBV25-1 to TRBJ2-7; no reliable D call. V was shortened by 5 bases and J by 2 bases, with 13 bases between the two germline ends. This CDR3 region has 14 residues. Germline V gene lookup returns CDR1 MGHDK and CDR2 SYGVNS. The CDR3 bases are TGTGCCAGCAGTTTCCACACAGCAACCTACGAGCAGTACTTC. Its translation: CASSFHTATYEQYF.

The chain is built from TRBV7-3 and TRBJ1-6; 10 bases match TRBD1. The CDR3 has 16 amino acids. In germline, CDR1 is SGHTA, CDR2 FQGTGA. V shed 5 bases and J 5 bases; nucleotides not matched to a gene: 6. The CDR3 reads CASSLRGTGDNSPLHF. CDR3 in DNA: TGTGCCAGCAGCCTACGGGGGACAGGGGATAATTCACCCCTCCACTTT.

The chain combines TRBV6-5 with TRBJ2-2, with unresolved D. V was shortened by 6 bases and J by 0 bases, with 5 bases between the two germline ends. The CDR3 loop spans 13 amino acids. Germline V gene sequence: CDR1 MNHEY, CDR2 SVGAGI. In DNA, the CDR3 is TGTGCCAGCAGGGCCACGAACACCGGGGAGCTGTTTTTT. Residues: CASRATNTGELFF.

The chain carries TRBV4-2 and TRBJ2-7; tentatively, D is TRBD1 (5 bases). V was clipped by 2 bases and J by 2 bases, with 10 bases between them. This CDR3 is 14 amino acids long. Germline V gene data show CDR1 as LGHNA and CDR2 as YNFKEQ. The CDR3 nucleotides are TGTGCCAGCAGCCAACTACAGGTCCCCTACGAGCAGTACTTC. Translation: CASSQLQVPYEQYF.

This sequence joins TRBV5-6 and TRBJ1-2; D is possibly TRBD1 (5 bases). CDR1 is SGHDT, CDR2 YYEEEE, per germline. The V end lost 4 bases, the J end lost 1 base, and 11 bases lay between the germline ends. There are 14 residues in the CDR3. The CDR3 DNA is TGTGCCAGCAGCATTACAGGTTTTAACTATGGCTACACCTTC. This sequence encodes CASSITGFNYGYTF.